Below are 31 T cell receptor beta chains sequenced from a single sample in a study of cytomegalovirus exposure and HLA in healthy donors. The PCR ran on 60 Vbeta and 13 Jbeta primers. The assay was immunoSEQ multiplex PCR, and TCRdb's table has in-frame clones only and misses some. The profile shows around 180,000 clones, 65% to 75% of them singletons. Input material: PBMCs. The receptors derive from a girl aged 5-17 years in good health and CMV-seronegative.

The chain links TRBV19 to TRBJ1-6; 7 bases are a match to TRBD1. Trimming removed 6 bases from V and 8 bases from J; junction bases left unmatched: 10. CDR3 length: 15 residues. CDR1 LNHDA and CDR2 SQIVND come from the germline V gene (reference sequence). CDR3 protein: CASRTLQGLDSPLHF. The DNA of the CDR3 is TGTGCCAGTAGGACCCTACAGGGGTTAGATTCACCCCTCCACTTT.

The chain joins TRBV2 to TRBJ2-1, with D tentatively TRBD2 (5 bases). This CDR3 is 12 amino acids long. CDR1 is SNHLY, CDR2 FYNNEI, per germline. Trimming removed 3 bases from V and 7 bases from J, with 7 bases in between. DNA of the CDR3: TGTGCCAGCAGTGACAGAGGGAATGAGCAGTTCTTC. Its translation is CASSDRGNEQFF. Combining the CDR3 with reference TRBV2 and TRBJ2-1 gives the whole variable domain EPEVTQTPSHQVTQMGQEVILRCVPISNHLYFYWYRQILGQKVEFLVSFYNNEISEKSEIFDDQFSVERPDGSNFTLKIRSTKLEDSAMYFCASSDRGNEQFFGPGTRLTVL.

In this sample, this clone turned up a few times. This chain connects TRBV10-1 to TRBJ2-3, with D maybe TRBD1 (6 bases). Germline V gene lookup returns CDR1 WNHNN and CDR2 SYGVQD (reference sequence). The CDR3 spans 12 residues. The germline V and J ends were trimmed by 3 bases and 12 bases, with 13 bases remaining between them. CDR3 protein: CASSDNRDPQYF. Here the CDR3 DNA reads TGCGCCAGCAGTGATAACAGGGACCCTCAGTATTTT.

The chain is built from TRBV18 and TRBJ1-2, with no clear D. Trimming pared 2 bases from V and 4 bases from J, leaving 8 bases between. Germline CDR1 KGHSH, CDR2 LQKENI. CDR3 length: 13 amino acids. The CDR3 reads CASSPTGGYGYTF. CDR3 in DNA: TGTGCCAGCTCACCAACTGGAGGCTATGGCTACACCTTC.

This chain joins TRBV2 and TRBJ2-3; 10 positions match TRBD2. V shed 3 bases and J 3 bases; nucleotides not matched to a gene: 9. Germline CDR1 and CDR2: SNHLY and FYNNEI. This CDR3 region has 17 residues. The CDR3: CASSEHITSGATDTQYF. Here the CDR3 DNA reads TGTGCCAGCAGTGAGCATATTACTAGCGGGGCGACAGATACGCAGTATTTT.

V is TRBV6-6 and J is TRBJ1-1; D gene unclear. The CDR3 extends over 13 amino acids. V gave up 6 bases and J gave up 1 base, with 9 bases separating them. The germline gives CDR1 MNHNY, CDR2 SVGAGI (reference sequence). DNA of the CDR3: TGTGCCAGCAGCGAGCCAGGGAACACTGAAGCTTTCTTT. Translated: CASSEPGNTEAFF.

The J gene is TRBJ2-7, the V gene TRBV5-1, with 8 bases matching TRBD2. Trimming cost V 3 bases and J 3 bases; bases outside gene matches: 5. The length of the CDR3 is 14 residues. Germline lookup yields CDR1 SGHRS and CDR2 YFSETQ. CDR3 sequence: CASSSAGGVYEQYF. The DNA for the CDR3 is TGCGCCAGCAGCTCGGCGGGGGGCGTCTACGAGCAGTACTTC. The whole variable domain, remainder taken from reference TRBV5-1 and TRBJ2-7, is KAGVTQTPRYLIKTRGQQVTLSCSPISGHRSVSWYQQTPGQGLQFLFEYFSETQRNKGNFPGRFSGRQFSNSRSEMNVSTLELGDSALYLCASSSAGGVYEQYFGPGTRLTVT.

V is TRBV6-5 and J is TRBJ2-2; perhaps TRBD2 as D (6 bases). Germline CDR1 and CDR2: MNHEY and SVGAGI. The CDR3 has 16 amino acids. V was shortened by 4 bases and J by 4 bases, with 16 bases between the two germline ends. DNA for the CDR3: TGTGCCAGCAGTTCCCTACGGGGGAGGTCCACCGGGGAGCTGTTTTTT. Protein: CASSSLRGRSTGELFF.

The chain combines TRBV2 with TRBJ2-2; a weak D match, TRBD1 (6 bases). Germline CDR1 SNHLY, CDR2 FYNNEI. V gave up 8 bases and J gave up 2 bases, with 12 bases separating them. This CDR3 contains 14 residues. This chain's CDR3 is CASCPQGNTGELFF. The CDR3 nucleotides read TGTGCCAGCTGTCCACAGGGCAACACCGGGGAGCTGTTTTTT.

The rearrangement links TRBV5-1 to TRBJ2-2, with a tentative D call TRBD1 (5 bases). V was trimmed by 2 bases and J by 2 bases, leaving 7 bases between them. The CDR3 is 14 residues long. CDR1 and CDR2 (germline): SGHRS, YFSETQ. CDR3 DNA sequence: TGCGCCAGCAGCTTACAGGCCAACACCGGGGAGCTGTTTTTT. Protein sequence: CASSLQANTGELFF.

The gene calls are TRBV2 and TRBJ2-7; D is unresolved. Trimming left V 6 bases short and J 5 bases short, with 11 bases between. The germline V gene encodes CDR1 SNHLY and CDR2 FYNNEI. This CDR3 is 12 amino acids long. The CDR3 region has the DNA TGTGCCAGCAGGCTAAGCTCTCACGAGCAGTACTTC. This codes for CASRLSSHEQYF.

V is TRBV5-4 and J is TRBJ2-3, with D possibly TRBD2 on 6 matching bases. The CDR3 covers 17 residues. The germline V gene encodes CDR1 SGHNT and CDR2 YYREEE (reference sequence). The V end was cut by 2 bases, the J end by 0 bases, with 16 bases between. CDR3 sequence (DNA): TGTGCCAGCAGCTTTTTGGCGGGATCGACTAGCACAGATACGCAGTATTTT. Its protein product is CASSFLAGSTSTDTQYF.

This clone was found a few times. The chain employs TRBV14 and TRBJ2-7; the match to TRBD1 covers 8 bases. The V gene end was trimmed by 1 base and the J gene end by 2 bases; junction bases not matched to a gene: 1. The CDR3 covers 14 residues. Germline loops: CDR1 SGHDN, CDR2 FVKESK. CDR3 nucleotide sequence: TGTGCCAGCAGCCAAGGACAGGGGCCCTACGAGCAGTACTTC. Its protein product is CASSQGQGPYEQYF. Drawing the rest from reference TRBV14 and TRBJ2-7, the complete variable domain is EAGVTQFPSHSVIEKGQTVTLRCDPISGHDNLYWYRRVMGKEIKFLLHFVKESKQDESGMPNNRFLAERTGGTYSTLKVQPAELEDSGVYFCASSQGQGPYEQYFGPGTRLTVT.

The gene calls are TRBV27 and TRBJ2-5; tentatively, D is TRBD2 (6 bases). Trimming removed 10 bases from V and 4 bases from J, with 13 bases in between. This CDR3 spans 12 amino acids. Germline CDR1 MNHEY, CDR2 SMNVEV (reference sequence). The CDR3 DNA sequence: TGTGCCACCGGCGGAGGGTCAGAGACCCAGTACTTC. As protein: CATGGGSETQYF.

The chain joins TRBV12-5 to TRBJ1-6, with D perhaps matching TRBD1 (6 bases). This CDR3 spans 15 amino acids. The germline V gene encodes CDR1 LGHNT and CDR2 FRNRAP. The V end lost 7 bases, the J end lost 1 base, and 11 bases lay between the germline ends. The CDR3 coding sequence is TGTGCTAGTGACCACAGGGCATCCTATAATTCACCCCTCCACTTT. Protein sequence: CASDHRASYNSPLHF. Filled out from reference TRBV12-5 and TRBJ1-6, the complete variable domain reads DARVTQTPRHKVTEMGQEVTMRCQPILGHNTVFWYRQTMMQGLELLAYFRNRAPLDDSGMPKDRFSAEMPDATLATLKIQPSEPRDSAVYFCASDHRASYNSPLHFGNGTRLTVT.

Only a few counts were recorded for this clone. The chain joins TRBV7-9 to TRBJ1-1; D is perhaps TRBD1 (5 bases). Germline V CDR1 and CDR2: SEHNR, FQNEAQ (reference sequence). CDR3 size: 12 residues. Trimming removed 7 bases at V and 10 bases at J, with 16 bases between. CDR3 residues: CASTLGGEGAFF. The DNA for the CDR3 is TGTGCCAGCACCCTGGGGGGAGAGGGAGCTTTCTTT.

The chain carries TRBV19 and TRBJ1-2, with D maybe TRBD1 (5 bases). The ends were cut back, 1 base at V and 11 bases at J, with 11 bases in the middle. Germline V gene data show CDR1 as LNHDA and CDR2 as SQIVND (reference sequence). There are 12 residues in the CDR3. The CDR3 is CASSIVRGLYTF. The CDR3 coding sequence is TGTGCCAGTAGTATAGTAAGGGGCCTGTACACCTTC. Full variable domain (missing parts from reference TRBV19 and TRBJ1-2): DGGITQSPKYLFRKEGQNVTLSCEQNLNHDAMYWYRQDPGQGLRLIYYSQIVNDFQKGDIAEGYSVSREKKESFPLTVTSAQKNPTAFYLCASSIVRGLYTFGSGTRLTVV.

This chain links TRBV7-3 with TRBJ2-3; TRBD1 matches 7 bases. Germline-derived CDR1 and CDR2 are SGHTA and FQGTGA. The junction had 4 bases not matched to a gene; V was cut back by 4 bases and J by 0 bases. This CDR3 spans 15 amino acids. The CDR3 reads CASSSQGISTDTQYF. Written as DNA, the CDR3 is TGTGCCAGCAGCTCACAGGGGATTAGCACAGATACGCAGTATTTT.

The genes are TRBV5-1 and TRBJ1-2, with 8 nucleotides matching TRBD1. CDR3 length: 14 residues. Germline-derived CDR1 and CDR2 are SGHRS and YFSETQ. Trimming at V came to 4 bases and at J to 6 bases, leaving 8 bases not matched to a gene. CDR3 sequence (DNA): TGCGCCAGCAGCACAGGGGGGGGAAGCGATGGCTACACCTTC. Amino acid sequence: CASSTGGGSDGYTF.

The count of this clone is one. The chain is built from TRBV5-1 and TRBJ2-2, with 7 bases lining up with TRBD1. Germline CDR1 SGHRS, CDR2 YFSETQ. The CDR3 covers 14 residues. Germline trimming cut 3 bases from V and 7 bases from J; bases unmatched to any gene: 6. In DNA form, the CDR3 reads TGCGCCAGCAGCTGGGCTCAGGGGGTCGGGGAGCTGTTTTTT. Protein: CASSWAQGVGELFF.

V and J are TRBV6-6 and TRBJ1-1, with D maybe TRBD1 (6 bases). This CDR3 is built from 15 residues. Germline assignment: CDR1 MNHNY and CDR2 SVGAGI (reference sequence). V lost 3 bases and J 1 base, leaving 12 bases between the germline ends. CDR3 DNA: TGTGCCAGCAGTTATAGTACAGGGAGGAACACTGAAGCTTTCTTT. Encoded protein: CASSYSTGRNTEAFF.

This clone has a single count. The J gene is TRBJ1-1, the V gene TRBV19; 10 bases map to TRBD1. V trimming: 7 bases; J trimming: 4 bases; junction bases outside the gene matches: 12. This CDR3 contains 16 residues. Per germline, CDR1 LNHDA and CDR2 SQIVND (reference sequence). The CDR3 DNA reads TGTGCCAGTAACCACCGGGACAGGGGTAGGTTCACTGAAGCTTTCTTT. Protein sequence: CASNHRDRGRFTEAFF.

This clone was observed a few times. The V gene is TRBV6-4, the J gene TRBJ2-2, with D unresolved. The CDR3 totals 14 residues. V was pared by 6 bases and J by 4 bases, with 12 bases between. In germline, CDR1 is MRHNA, CDR2 SNTAGT. The CDR3 DNA follows: TGTGCCAGCAGGGCGGCTAGAACCACCGGGGAGCTGTTTTTT. This codes for CASRAARTTGELFF.

The chain recombines TRBV10-3 with TRBJ1-1, with a tentative D call TRBD1 (6 bases). The CDR3 has 14 residues. Between the trimmed V and J ends, which lost 1 base and 7 bases, there was a span of 13 bases. Germline values: CDR1 ENHRY, CDR2 SYGVKD. This CDR3 is CAISEWSGGIEAFF. CDR3 bases: TGTGCCATCAGTGAGTGGTCGGGGGGCATTGAAGCTTTCTTT.

The V call is TRBV5-1, the J call TRBJ1-6; 7 bases map to TRBD1. This CDR3 has 15 residues. From germline, CDR1 is SGHRS and CDR2 YFSETQ. Trimming took 4 bases from V and 9 from J; bases not matched to a gene: 10. The DNA for the CDR3 is TGCGCCAGCAGCGCAAGGGACAGCGATCTTTCACCCCTCCACTTT. This codes for CASSARDSDLSPLHF.

The chain is built from TRBV19 and TRBJ1-2; D gene uncertain. CDR1 and CDR2 (germline): LNHDA, SQIVND (reference sequence). V lost 5 bases and J lost 0, with 13 bases in between. The CDR3 is 15 amino acids. The CDR3: CASSLQPPANYGYTF. CDR3 nucleotides: TGTGCCAGTAGTTTACAGCCTCCAGCTAACTATGGCTACACCTTC.

The chain carries TRBV7-3 and TRBJ1-1, with 7 bases fitting TRBD1. Trimming removed 0 bases from V and 5 bases from J; junction bases left unmatched: 6. Germline CDR1 is SGHTA and CDR2 is FQGTGA. The CDR3 consists of 15 residues. Written as DNA, the CDR3 is TGTGCCAGCAGCTTAACCACAGGGGTGGAAACTGAAGCTTTCTTT. This translates into CASSLTTGVETEAFF.

The genes are TRBV5-4 and TRBJ1-2; no clear D. Trimming took off 6 bases at V and 2 bases at J, with 11 bases between the two ends. The germline V gene encodes CDR1 SGHNT and CDR2 YYREEE (reference sequence). CDR3 size: 13 residues. The CDR3 region has the DNA TGTGCCAGCACTTATAATCGGAACTATGGCTACACCTTC. It specifies CASTYNRNYGYTF.

This clone was counted only a few times. V usage is TRBV7-2 and J usage is TRBJ1-2; D might be TRBD1 (6 bases). This CDR3 spans 14 amino acids. Germline CDR1 reads SGHTA; CDR2 reads FQGNSA. V lost 5 bases and J lost 2, with 12 bases in between. CDR3 bases: TGTGCCAGCAGCCGGACAGCGGACAACTATGGCTACACCTTC. Translating gives CASSRTADNYGYTF.

The CDR3 protein is CASMGTGLNSPLHF. CDR3 DNA: TGTGCCAGCATGGGGACAGGGCTAAATTCACCCCTCCACTTT. V is TRBV27 and J is TRBJ1-6, with 9 nucleotides matching TRBD1. CDR3 length equals 14 residues. Germline-derived CDR1 and CDR2 are MNHEY and SMNVEV (reference sequence). V shed 7 bases and J 7 bases; nucleotides not matched to a gene: 5.

The gene calls are TRBV5-4 and TRBJ1-1; tentative D call: TRBD1 (5 bases). Germline V CDR1 and CDR2: SGHNT, YYREEE (reference sequence). CDR3 length: 16 residues. V was pared by 6 bases and J by 3 bases, with 21 bases between. CDR3 bases: TGTGCCAGCAACGAATTAGGGAACAGGTTGGACACTGAAGCTTTCTTT. It is translated as CASNELGNRLDTEAFF.